These 21 T cell receptor beta chains were all obtained from the same sample, sequenced in a study of shared T cell receptors in the human thymus (dated by TCRdb to 2020 to 2022). Library preparation was by the immunoSEQ multiplex PCR assay. TCRdb provides this immuneACCESS table in a form limited to in-frame rearrangements. Some clones are lacking; in checked studies, under half of them reflect an unresolved V gene, and why the rest are absent is not known. This sample comprises 700,000 to 750,000 clones, 75% to 90% of them detected only once. Clones ranked in the top ten supply 0.008% to 0.011% of the sample. A further study also used this sample, focusing on human thymus T cells.

Sample: thymocytes. All receptors derive from a girl under three years old with a congenital heart defect. Donor details come from another sample of the same person, matched by shared clones.

The genes are TRBV19 and TRBJ1-1; TRBD1 is a possible D gene (5 bases). The V end was cut by 7 bases, the J end by 1 base, with 7 bases between. The length of the CDR3 is 12 residues. Germline V gene sequence: CDR1 LNHDA, CDR2 SQIVND (reference sequence). The CDR3 spells CASTQGNTEAFF. In DNA, the CDR3 is TGTGCCAGTACCCAGGGGAACACTGAAGCTTTCTTT. Supplemented by reference TRBV19 and TRBJ1-1, the full variable domain reads DGGITQSPKYLFRKEGQNVTLSCEQNLNHDAMYWYRQDPGQGLRLIYYSQIVNDFQKGDIAEGYSVSREKKESFPLTVTSAQKNPTAFYLCASTQGNTEAFFGQGTRLTVV.

This clone has just one count. For the CDR3, the DNA is TGTGCCAGCTGCACTCCGGGACAGGGGAGAAGTGGCTACACCTTC. Translation gives CASCTPGQGRSGYTF. The V gene is TRBV7-9, the J gene TRBJ1-2; 10 nucleotides align to TRBD1. From germline, CDR1 is SEHNR and CDR2 FQNEAQ (reference sequence). CDR3 length equals 15 residues. J lost 7 bases, V lost 8 bases, and 13 bases had no gene match.

The sample holds one count of this clone. The genes are TRBV10-1 and TRBJ1-2; 9 nucleotides align to TRBD1. CDR3 length equals 16 residues. Germline loops: CDR1 WNHNN, CDR2 SYGVQD (reference sequence). Trimming removed 8 bases from V and 4 bases from J; junction bases left unmatched: 14. CDR3 loop: CASPNRLGTGLYGYTF. Written as DNA, the CDR3 is TGCGCCAGCCCCAATCGCTTGGGGACAGGGCTCTATGGCTACACCTTC.

The chain couples TRBV6-5 to TRBJ2-1, with 7 nucleotides matching TRBD2. The CDR3 extends over 13 amino acids. Germline values: CDR1 MNHEY, CDR2 SVGAGI. The junction had 11 bases not matched to a gene; V was cut back by 6 bases and J by 12 bases. CDR3 loop: CASRGNRDYRQFF. CDR3 sequence (DNA): TGTGCCAGCAGGGGTAACCGGGACTATAGGCAGTTCTTC.

V is TRBV6-1 and J is TRBJ2-3; 10 bases line up with TRBD1. The germline V gene encodes CDR1 MNHNS and CDR2 SASEGT. This CDR3 comprises 16 residues. Unmatched junction bases numbered 7, after V lost 4 bases and J lost 3 bases. The CDR3 spells CASSGERDRGTDTQYF. CDR3 DNA: TGTGCCAGCAGTGGAGAAAGGGACAGGGGTACAGATACGCAGTATTTT.

This clone came up once. The CDR3 sequence is CASSSVPRRSGNQPQHF. The CDR3, as DNA: TGTGCCAGCTCATCCGTCCCGAGGAGGTCCGGCAATCAGCCCCAGCATTTT. The V call is TRBV18, the J call TRBJ1-5; no clear D. The CDR3 totals 17 residues. Germline V gene data show CDR1 as KGHSH and CDR2 as LQKENI. Trimming shortened V by 5 bases and J by 2 bases, and 19 bases separated the two germline ends. Full variable domain (rest looked up from reference TRBV18 and TRBJ1-5): NAGVMQNPRHLVRRRGQEARLRCSPMKGHSHVYWYRQLPEEGLKFMVYLQKENIIDESGMPKERFSAEFPKEGPSILRIQQVVRGDSAAYFCASSSVPRRSGNQPQHFGDGTRLSIL.

The chain couples TRBV4-3 to TRBJ1-5; D gene ambiguous. Germline V CDR1 and CDR2: LGHNA, YSLEER. The ends were cut back, 0 bases at V and 3 bases at J, with 15 bases in the middle. CDR3 length: 17 residues. CDR3 sequence: CASSQEVEQYPNQPQHF. For the CDR3, the DNA is TGCGCCAGCAGCCAAGAGGTCGAACAATACCCCAATCAGCCCCAGCATTTT.

The chain employs TRBV25-1 and TRBJ1-2; 7 nucleotides agree with TRBD1. The V gene's germline CDR1 is MGHDK and CDR2 SYGVNS. CDR3 length: 15 residues. With 4 bases clipped from V and 4 bases from J, the junction kept 9 bases outside the gene matches. CDR3 sequence: CASSGDLGQSYGYTF. The DNA of the CDR3 is TGTGCCAGCAGTGGAGATTTGGGACAGAGCTATGGCTACACCTTC.

The V gene is TRBV7-9, the J gene TRBJ2-3; 8 positions agree with TRBD2. The CDR3 totals 18 residues. V lost 1 base and J lost 2; bases outside the gene matches: 11. Germline CDR1 is SEHNR and CDR2 is FQNEAQ (reference sequence). This CDR3 is CASSLEPLWRGVTDTQYF. The CDR3 DNA is TGTGCCAGCAGCTTAGAGCCCCTCTGGCGGGGGGTCACAGATACGCAGTATTTT.

The chain has TRBV13 and TRBJ2-1; tentative D call: TRBD2 (7 bases). The CDR3 totals 17 residues. Germline CDR1 and CDR2: PRHDT and FYEKMQ (reference sequence). With 4 bases removed from V and 6 bases from J, the gap between germline ends came to 22 bases. The CDR3 DNA reads TGTGCCAGCAGCTCCCATCACAGGGAGGGAAGGGGCAATGAGCAGTTCTTC. Encoded protein: CASSSHHREGRGNEQFF.

The genes are TRBV10-2 and TRBJ2-1, with 8 bases that match TRBD1. Germline trimming cut 6 bases from V and 8 bases from J; bases unmatched to any gene: 3. The V gene's germline CDR1 is WSHSY and CDR2 SAAADI. The CDR3 is 12 residues long. The CDR3 region is CASRRQGYEQFF. The CDR3 nucleotides are TGCGCCAGCAGACGACAGGGGTATGAGCAGTTCTTC.

The V gene is TRBV4-2, the J gene TRBJ1-2; no clear D. The germline V gene encodes CDR1 LGHNA and CDR2 YNFKEQ. The ends were cut back, 0 bases at V and 5 bases at J, with 10 bases in the middle. The CDR3 runs 14 residues. CDR3 in amino acids: CASSQDLGVYGYTF. The CDR3 region has the DNA TGTGCCAGCAGCCAAGATTTGGGCGTGTATGGCTACACCTTC.

This clone was counted only a few times. The chain is built from TRBV27 and TRBJ1-6; D is possibly TRBD1 (6 bases). The V end was cut by 4 bases, the J end by 7 bases, with 14 bases between. CDR1 and CDR2 (germline): MNHEY, SMNVEV (reference sequence). This CDR3 is 15 amino acids long. The CDR3 DNA reads TGTGCCAGCAGTTCCCGGTACAGGGAGAATTCACCCCTCCACTTT. This translates into CASSSRYRENSPLHF.

V and J are TRBV28 and TRBJ2-7, with 7 bases aligning to TRBD1. V trimming: 7 bases; J trimming: 1 base; junction bases outside the gene matches: 10. The length of the CDR3 is 15 residues. Germline V CDR1 and CDR2: MDHEN, SYDVKM. The CDR3 nucleotides are TGTGCCAGCATAAAAATCGGGACAGCATCCTACGAGCAGTACTTC. Protein: CASIKIGTASYEQYF.

The V and J genes are TRBV6-5 and TRBJ1-1; a possible D gene is TRBD1 (6 bases). In germline, CDR1 is MNHEY, CDR2 SVGAGI. CDR3 size: 15 residues. V was pared by 5 bases and J by 1 base, with 14 bases between. The CDR3 spells CASSGGGHRNTEAFF. CDR3 coding DNA: TGTGCCAGCAGTGGGGGGGGGCATAGGAACACTGAAGCTTTCTTT.

The chain combines TRBV7-2 with TRBJ1-6, with 7 bases aligning to TRBD1. CDR1 is SGHTA and CDR2 is FQGNSA in the germline V gene. The CDR3 consists of 18 residues. The trim removed 4 bases at V and 4 bases at J, leaving 13 bases unmatched. CDR3 coding DNA: TGTGCCAGCAGCTCGCAAACAGGGGAGCCGGGATATAATTCACCCCTCCACTTT. It encodes CASSSQTGEPGYNSPLHF. The full variable domain, its missing parts supplied by reference TRBV7-2 and TRBJ1-6, is GAGVSQSPSNKVTEKGKDVELRCDPISGHTALYWYRQSLGQGLEFLIYFQGNSAPDKSGLPSDRFSAERTGGSVSTLTIQRTQQEDSAVYLCASSSQTGEPGYNSPLHFGNGTRLTVT.

The chain couples TRBV29-1 to TRBJ2-2; D is ambiguous. V shed 6 bases and J shed 6 bases, with 17 bases lying between them. Germline V gene sequence: CDR1 SQVTM, CDR2 ANQGSEA. This CDR3 has 14 residues. CDR3 DNA: TGCAGCGTGGGCCCCGGTAATCGGCCCGGGGAGCTGTTTTTT. Its translation is CSVGPGNRPGELFF.

This clone was recorded only once. The chain recombines TRBV5-4 with TRBJ2-2; TRBD1 aligns across 9 bases. In germline, CDR1 is SGHNT, CDR2 YYREEE (reference sequence). The CDR3 is 15 amino acids. Unmatched junction bases numbered 7, after V lost 3 bases and J lost 7 bases. The CDR3 DNA is TGTGCCAGCAGCTGGGGGACAGGGACGGACGGGGAGCTGTTTTTT. Its translation is CASSWGTGTDGELFF.

The chain has TRBV7-2 and TRBJ2-2; 8 bases align to TRBD1. The V gene end was trimmed by 4 bases and the J gene end by 5 bases; junction bases not matched to a gene: 6. This CDR3 region has 15 residues. The germline gives CDR1 SGHTA, CDR2 FQGNSA. As DNA, the CDR3 is TGTGCCAGCAGCTCGACAGGGGACGGGACCGGGGAGCTGTTTTTT. This gives the protein CASSSTGDGTGELFF.

The chain uses TRBV5-1 and TRBJ2-1, with 8 bases fitting TRBD1. Trimming took 2 bases from V and 3 from J; bases not matched to a gene: 4. The germline gives CDR1 SGHRS, CDR2 YFSETQ. This CDR3 has 15 residues. CDR3 nucleotides: TGCGCCAGCAGCTTTCGACAGGGGATCTACAATGAGCAGTTCTTC. Translated, it gives CASSFRQGIYNEQFF. The variable domain in full, completed from reference TRBV5-1 and TRBJ2-1, reads KAGVTQTPRYLIKTRGQQVTLSCSPISGHRSVSWYQQTPGQGLQFLFEYFSETQRNKGNFPGRFSGRQFSNSRSEMNVSTLELGDSALYLCASSFRQGIYNEQFFGPGTRLTVL.

The chain employs TRBV30 and TRBJ2-7, with D maybe TRBD2 (5 bases). The CDR3 loop spans 13 amino acids. V shed 4 bases and J shed 1 base, with 11 bases lying between them. CDR1 and CDR2 from the germline V gene are GTSNPN and SVGIG (reference sequence). For the CDR3, the DNA is TGTGCCTGGACGACACGGGGTTCCTACGAGCAGTACTTC. It is translated as CAWTTRGSYEQYF.